What follows describes a single T cell receptor beta chain. Its antigen is still unknown. These data are taken from a study of cytomegalovirus exposure and HLA in healthy donors. Study-wide results and caveats: The authors later found TCR association rates varying by HLA locus, with DRB1 most and HLA-C fewest. An analysis done earlier found most TCR beta V segments productive about 87% or about 30% of the time. Usually a TCR sequence was rare, but some public TCRs were found in many donors.

Vbeta (60) and Jbeta (13) primers were used in the PCR. TCRdb keeps only in-frame clones here, not all; method: immunoSEQ multiplex PCR. The data show roughly 140,000 clones, more than 65% seen once. The receptor comes from a man younger than 40 in good health and CMV-seropositive. The material sequenced was PBMCs.

The CDR3 sequence: CSAVDRVGYEQYF. DNA for the CDR3: TGCAGCGCCGTCGACAGGGTTGGCTACGAGCAGTACTTC. The rearrangement links TRBV29-1 to TRBJ2-7, with TRBD1 matching 7 bases. V trimming: 7 bases; J trimming: 3 bases; junction bases outside the gene matches: 9. This CDR3 comprises 13 residues. Germline V gene lookup returns CDR1 SQVTM and CDR2 ANQGSEA.